This T cell receptor beta chain originates from a study of T cell responses to AZD1222 COVID-19 vaccine. Study-wide points: Reportedly, nearly half of unique spike TCRs recognized epitopes outside B.1.351/B.1.1.7 mutations.

CDR1 is LNHDA, CDR2 SQIVND, per germline (reference sequence). The ends were cut back, 7 bases at V and 0 bases at J, with 18 bases in the middle. There are 16 residues in the CDR3. Remarks on this clone: Its antigen is unidentified.

The method was immunoSEQ multiplex PCR; TCRdb's version includes in-frame clones alone and lacks a portion of them. The table records roughly 120,000 clones, around 85% of them present only once. This TCR was recovered from an adult in good health. This material consisted of peripheral blood, taken on day 0 of MenACWY control vaccination. The chain employs TRBV19 and TRBJ2-5; no firm D call. The CDR3 DNA reads TGTGCCAGTAAAGGATTGGGCAGGCCGGACCAAGAGACCCAGTACTTC. Translating gives CASKGLGRPDQETQYF.